The T cell receptor (beta chain) under discussion was sequenced for a study of shared clonotypes between healthy human individuals. The wider study: Per donor, three plates held CD4 naive cells, three held CD4 memory, two held CD8 naive and one held CD8 memory.

TCRdb's copy holds only in-frame clones and misses some; the assay was immunoSEQ multiplex PCR. The data contain 1 million to 1.2 million clones, approximately 77% of them singletons. CDR1 is SGDLS and CDR2 is YYNGEE in the germline V gene. Trimming at V came to 2 bases and at J to 3 bases, leaving 5 bases not matched to a gene. This CDR3 contains 18 residues. This clone was seen many times. No antigen is known for it. Study-wide results and limits: Sharing across four donors was highest in naive CD4 (around 5%) and lowest in memory CD8 (roughly 0.4%).

Splitting of CD4+ cells produced CD45RA+ naive and CD45RA-negative memory subsets. Sequencing was done on a sample of memory CD4+ T cells from PBMCs. Subset indicated: CD45RA-negative fraction. The TCR comes from a man aged 18 to 29 in good health. Some clones in this sample may be carry-over from other donors' samples. The V gene is TRBV9, the J gene TRBJ2-1; 16 bases fit TRBD2. The CDR3 bases are TGTGCCAGCAGCGTCGGCGGGACTAGCGGGAGGGGCTACAATGAGCAGTTCTTC. Translating it yields CASSVGGTSGRGYNEQFF.